Shown below are 5 T cell receptor beta chains from a single sample sequenced in a study of T cell responses to AZD1222 COVID-19 vaccine (dated by TCRdb to about 2021). The library was obtained by the immunoSEQ multiplex PCR assay. This immuneACCESS table, as held by TCRdb, lists in-frame sequences with V and J called but not all clones. Of the missing ones, under half trace to an unresolved V gene in checked studies; the others have no known cause. The sample has about 140,000 clones on record. The ten largest clones take up about 2% of the sample. Per the publication, the time point label means: baseline before first vaccination. Sequencing used peripheral blood. The origin of the receptors is an adult in good health.

V and J are TRBV4-1 and TRBJ1-5; perhaps TRBD1 as D (5 bases). Trimming took off 1 base at V and 10 bases at J, with 8 bases between the two ends. The V gene's germline CDR1 is MGHRA and CDR2 YSYEKL. The CDR3 loop spans 12 amino acids. The CDR3 DNA reads TGCGCCAGCAGCCAAGTGAGGGGACCCCAGCATTTT. Protein product: CASSQVRGPQHF.

V gene TRBV5-6 combines with J gene TRBJ1-2, with 7 bases fitting TRBD1. The V gene's germline CDR1 is SGHDT and CDR2 YYEEEE. The V and J ends lost 4 bases and 4 bases, in that order; junction bases with no gene match: 13. This CDR3 comprises 16 residues. This CDR3 is CASSPSGQQFVYGYTF. The CDR3 DNA follows: TGTGCCAGCAGCCCCTCGGGACAGCAGTTTGTCTATGGCTACACCTTC.

This sequence joins TRBV19 and TRBJ1-5; tentative D call: TRBD1 (6 bases). V gave up 4 bases and J gave up 1 base, with 8 bases separating them. CDR1 is LNHDA, CDR2 SQIVND, per germline (reference sequence). The length of the CDR3 is 14 residues. CDR3 in DNA: TGTGCCAGTAGTAACAGGGCGAGCAATCAGCCCCAGCATTTT. This encodes CASSNRASNQPQHF. The full variable domain, its missing parts supplied by reference TRBV19 and TRBJ1-5, is DGGITQSPKYLFRKEGQNVTLSCEQNLNHDAMYWYRQDPGQGLRLIYYSQIVNDFQKGDIAEGYSVSREKKESFPLTVTSAQKNPTAFYLCASSNRASNQPQHFGDGTRLSIL.

J is TRBJ2-1 and V is TRBV9; D gene ambiguous. In germline, CDR1 is SGDLS, CDR2 YYNGEE. This CDR3 has 15 amino acids. The V and J ends lost 0 bases and 0 bases respectively, with 7 bases between them. This CDR3 is CASSVGFVSYNEQFF. The CDR3 DNA follows: TGTGCCAGCAGCGTAGGGTTCGTCTCCTACAATGAGCAGTTCTTC. Looking up the rest from reference TRBV9 and TRBJ2-1 gives the full variable domain: DSGVTQTPKHLITATGQRVTLRCSPRSGDLSVYWYQQSLDQGLQFLIQYYNGEERAKGNILERFSAQQFPDLHSELNLSSLELGDSALYFCASSVGFVSYNEQFFGPGTRLTVL.

The rearrangement joins TRBV18 to TRBJ2-1; no reliable D call. From germline, CDR1 is KGHSH and CDR2 LQKENI. Trimming took off 3 bases at V and 0 bases at J, with 12 bases between the two ends. This CDR3 contains 16 residues. CDR3 DNA: TGTGCCAGCTCACCCGCCTTGGCCTCCTCCTACAATGAGCAGTTCTTC. It codes for CASSPALASSYNEQFF.